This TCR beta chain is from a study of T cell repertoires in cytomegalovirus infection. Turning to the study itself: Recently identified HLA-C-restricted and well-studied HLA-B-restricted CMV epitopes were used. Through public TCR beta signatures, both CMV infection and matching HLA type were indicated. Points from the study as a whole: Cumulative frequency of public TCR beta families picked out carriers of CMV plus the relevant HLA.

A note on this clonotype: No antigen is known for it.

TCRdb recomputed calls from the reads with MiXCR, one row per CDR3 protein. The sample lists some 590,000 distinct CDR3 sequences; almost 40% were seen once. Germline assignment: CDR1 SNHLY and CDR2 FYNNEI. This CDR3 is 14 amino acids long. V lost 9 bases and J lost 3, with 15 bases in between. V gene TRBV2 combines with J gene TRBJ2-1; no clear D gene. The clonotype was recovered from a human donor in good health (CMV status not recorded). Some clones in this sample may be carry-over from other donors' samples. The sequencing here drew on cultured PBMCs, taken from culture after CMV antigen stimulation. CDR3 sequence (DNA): TGTGCCAGTTTTCGAGAGCGAGACTACAATGAGCAGTTCTTC. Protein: CASFRERDYNEQFF.